A selection of T cell receptor beta chains follows, all from one sample in a study of PD-1 blockade in classical Hodgkin lymphoma. TCRdb's table, derived via immunoSEQ multiplex PCR, lists solely in-frame clones and lacks some. The sample holds more than 60,000 clones, roughly nine tenths seen once. The sample consisted of peripheral blood mononuclear cells (PBMCs), taken at baseline. Every receptor here comes from a human donor with classical Hodgkin lymphoma. The CDR3 runs from the conserved cysteine through the conserved F or W. A D gene is named only where the DNA matches it firmly. For some rows the clone size is stated as once, few or many, or as a class when expanded; others skip it.

CDR3 protein | CDR3 DNA | D gene | J gene | V gene | clone size
CATRTSWSAYNEQFF | TGTGCCACCAGAACTAGCTGGAGCGCCTACAATGAGCAGTTCTTC | NA | TRBJ2-1 | TRBV15 | once
CASSLEGENTEAFF | TGCGCCAGCAGCTTGGAGGGGGAGAACACTGAAGCTTTCTTT | NA | TRBJ1-1 | TRBV5-1 | NA
CASSLEGVGYGYTF | TGTGCCAGCAGCTTGGAAGGGGTCGGCTATGGCTACACCTTC | NA | TRBJ1-2 | TRBV5-4 | NA
CASSYQDRYNEQFF | TGTGCCAGCAGTTACCAGGACAGGTACAATGAGCAGTTCTTC | TRBD1 | TRBJ2-1 | TRBV28 | NA
CASSPNTEAFF | TGTGCCAGCAGTCCGAACACTGAAGCTTTCTTT | NA | TRBJ1-1 | TRBV28 | few
CASSVDHNEQFF | TGTGCCAGCAGCGTAGATCACAATGAGCAGTTCTTC | NA | TRBJ2-1 | TRBV9 | NA
CASRSGQGVGELFF | TGCGCCAGCCGCTCGGGACAGGGGGTCGGGGAGCTGTTTTTT | TRBD1 | TRBJ2-2 | TRBV10-1 | NA
CSAGTGSGGTIYF | TGCAGCGCCGGGACAGGCTCGGGAGGCACCATATATTTT | TRBD1 | TRBJ1-3 | TRBV29-1 | NA
CASSGQGTHQPQHF | TGTGCCAGCAGCGGACAGGGGACCCATCAGCCCCAGCATTTT | TRBD1 | TRBJ1-5 | TRBV7-9 | NA
CASSFFYPGRGGLGGEQFF | TGTGCCAGCAGTTTTTTCTACCCCGGGAGAGGAGGGCTTGGGGGTGAGCAGTTCTTC | NA | TRBJ2-1 | TRBV27 | NA
CASSLEGLTDTQYF | TGTGCCAGCAGCTTGGAAGGATTGACAGATACGCAGTATTTT | NA | TRBJ2-3 | TRBV5-4 | NA
CASSDMDGATPQHF | TGCGCCAGCAGTGATATGGACGGCGCAACGCCCCAGCATTTT | NA | TRBJ1-5 | TRBV10-2 | once
CASSSLGVYNEQFF | TGCGCCAGCAGCTCATTAGGTGTCTACAATGAGCAGTTCTTC | NA | TRBJ2-1 | TRBV5-1 | NA
CASSPRDTAGTEAFF | TGTGCCAGCTCACCACGGGACACGGCGGGCACTGAAGCTTTCTTT | NA | TRBJ1-1 | TRBV18 | NA
CASSMVLAGGQETQYF | TGTGCCAGTAGTATGGTGCTAGCGGGGGGGCAAGAGACCCAGTACTTC | TRBD2 | TRBJ2-5 | TRBV19 | NA
CATSGFGAGATDTQYF | TGTGCCACCAGCGGATTCGGAGCGGGAGCCACAGATACGCAGTATTTT | TRBD2 | TRBJ2-3 | TRBV15 | NA